The T cell receptor beta chain described here comes from a study of T cell responses to AZD1222 COVID-19 vaccine. Generated by immunoSEQ multiplex PCR, the TCRdb table keeps only in-frame clones and is missing some. The table has approximately 210,000 clones, approximately 93% seen once. This CDR3 contains 12 residues. Trimming left V 5 bases short and J 6 bases short, with 8 bases between. Sequenced here: peripheral blood, sampled 28 days after the second AZD1222 dose. The sequence came from an adult who received the AZD1222 COVID-19 vaccine. V is TRBV12-3 or TRBV12-4 and J is TRBJ2-1; a weak D match, TRBD2 (6 bases). The CDR3 nucleotides are TGTGCCAGCAGTCGTAGCGGCAATGAGCAGTTCTTC. Residues: CASSRSGNEQFF.